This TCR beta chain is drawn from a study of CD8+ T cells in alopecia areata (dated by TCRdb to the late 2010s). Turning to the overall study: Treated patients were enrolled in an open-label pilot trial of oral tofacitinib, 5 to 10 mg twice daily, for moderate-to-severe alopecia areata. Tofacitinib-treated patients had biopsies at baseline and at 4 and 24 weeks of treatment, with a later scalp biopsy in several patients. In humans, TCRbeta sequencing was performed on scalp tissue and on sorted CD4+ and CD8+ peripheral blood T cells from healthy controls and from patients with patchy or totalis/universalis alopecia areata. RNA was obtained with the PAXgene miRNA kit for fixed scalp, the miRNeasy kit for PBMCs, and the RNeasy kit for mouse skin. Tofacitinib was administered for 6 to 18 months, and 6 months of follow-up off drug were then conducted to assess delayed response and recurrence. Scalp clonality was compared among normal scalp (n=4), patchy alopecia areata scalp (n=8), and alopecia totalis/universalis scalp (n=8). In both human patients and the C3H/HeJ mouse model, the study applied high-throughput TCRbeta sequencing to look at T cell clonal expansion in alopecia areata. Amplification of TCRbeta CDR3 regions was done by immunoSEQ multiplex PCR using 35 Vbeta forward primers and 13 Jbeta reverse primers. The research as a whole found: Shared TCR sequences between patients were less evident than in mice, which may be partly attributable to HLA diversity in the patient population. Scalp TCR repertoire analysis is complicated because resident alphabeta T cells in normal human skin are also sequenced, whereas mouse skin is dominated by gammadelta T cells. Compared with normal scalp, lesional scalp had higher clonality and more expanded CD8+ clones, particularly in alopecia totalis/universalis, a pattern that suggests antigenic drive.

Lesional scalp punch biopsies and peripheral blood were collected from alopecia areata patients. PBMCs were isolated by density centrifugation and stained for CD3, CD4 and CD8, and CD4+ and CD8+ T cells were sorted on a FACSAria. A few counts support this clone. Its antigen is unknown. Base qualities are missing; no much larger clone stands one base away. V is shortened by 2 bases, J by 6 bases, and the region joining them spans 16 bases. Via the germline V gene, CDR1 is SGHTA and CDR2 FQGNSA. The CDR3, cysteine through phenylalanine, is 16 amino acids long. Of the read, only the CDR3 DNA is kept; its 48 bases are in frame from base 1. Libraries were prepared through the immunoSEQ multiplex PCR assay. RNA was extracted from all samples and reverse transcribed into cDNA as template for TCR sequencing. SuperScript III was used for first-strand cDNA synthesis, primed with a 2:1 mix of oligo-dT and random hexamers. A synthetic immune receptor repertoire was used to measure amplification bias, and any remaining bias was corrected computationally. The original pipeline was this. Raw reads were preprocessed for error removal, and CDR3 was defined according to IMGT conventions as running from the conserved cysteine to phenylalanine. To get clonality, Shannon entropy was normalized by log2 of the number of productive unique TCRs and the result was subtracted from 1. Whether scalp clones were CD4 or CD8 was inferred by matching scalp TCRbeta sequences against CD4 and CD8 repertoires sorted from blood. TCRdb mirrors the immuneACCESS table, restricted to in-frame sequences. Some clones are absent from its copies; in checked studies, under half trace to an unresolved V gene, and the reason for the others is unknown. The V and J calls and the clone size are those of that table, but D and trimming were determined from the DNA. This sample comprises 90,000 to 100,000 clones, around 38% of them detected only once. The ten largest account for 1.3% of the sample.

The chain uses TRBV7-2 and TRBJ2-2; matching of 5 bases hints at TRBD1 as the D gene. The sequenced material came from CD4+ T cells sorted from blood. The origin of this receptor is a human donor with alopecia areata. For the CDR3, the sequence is CASSLLPQGLPGELFF. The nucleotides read TGTGCCAGCAGCTTACTCCCCCAGGGTTTGCCCGGGGAGCTGTTTTTT. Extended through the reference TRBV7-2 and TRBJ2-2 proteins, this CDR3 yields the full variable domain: GAGVSQSPSNKVTEKGKDVELRCDPISGHTALYWYRQSLGQGLEFLIYFQGNSAPDKSGLPSDRFSAERTGGSVSTLTIQRTQQEDSAVYLCASSLLPQGLPGELFFGEGSRLTVL.